A selection of T cell receptor beta chains follows, all from one sample in a study of OX40 agonist ivuxolimab in advanced cancers. TCRdb's table, derived via immunoSEQ multiplex PCR, lists solely in-frame clones and lacks some. This sample carries about 68,000 clones, 84% of them seen once, and the ten largest clones take roughly 1.6%. Material: CD4+ or CD8+ T cells sorted from blood, obtained in a trial of the OX40 agonist ivuxolimab. These receptors were obtained from an adult with an advanced solid tumor such as melanoma, head and neck, liver or kidney cancer. Each CDR3 is given with its conserved first and last residue. D genes are given only for firm matches. Only part of the rows carry a size: once, few, many, or a class if the clone is expanded.

>few|TRBD2|TRBV4-1|TRBJ2-3
CASSPQLAATDTQYF
TGCGCCAGCAGCCCTCAGCTAGCGGCCACAGATACGCAGTATTTT
>NA|TRBD1|TRBV5-1|TRBJ1-1
CASTGGTFADEAFF
TGCGCCAGCACAGGGGGGACGTTCGCGGATGAAGCTTTCTTT
>NA|TRBD1|TRBV18|TRBJ2-2
CASSRSRQGGGELFF
TGTGCCAGCTCACGGTCCCGACAGGGCGGCGGGGAGCTGTTTTTT
>NA|TRBD2|TRBV9|TRBJ2-7
CASSVAGGGPGEQYF
TGTGCCAGCAGCGTAGCGGGAGGGGGACCCGGCGAGCAGTACTTC
>NA|NA|TRBV5-1|TRBJ2-2
CASSLVRAPETGELFF
TGCGCCAGCAGCTTGGTAAGGGCGCCCGAGACCGGGGAGCTGTTTTTT
>NA|NA|TRBV9|TRBJ2-2
CASSAYNGPGELFF
TGTGCCAGCAGCGCCTACAACGGGCCCGGGGAGCTGTTTTTT
>NA|NA|TRBV5-1|TRBJ2-3
CASSPDTDTQYF
TGCGCCAGCAGCCCCGACACAGATACGCAGTATTTT
>NA|TRBD1|TRBV7-3|TRBJ2-1
CASSPDTGQVVNEQFF
TGTGCCAGCAGCCCCGACACGGGACAGGTGGTCAATGAGCAGTTCTTC
>NA|NA|TRBV18|TRBJ1-2
CASSRGGDYGYTF
TGTGCCAGCTCGAGGGGGGGAGACTATGGCTACACCTTC
>once|NA|TRBV28|TRBJ2-2
CASGHTNTGELFF
TGTGCCAGCGGGCACACGAACACCGGGGAGCTGTTTTTT
>NA|NA|TRBV9|TRBJ1-6
CASSVEQGDSPLHF
TGTGCCAGCAGCGTAGAACAGGGTGATTCACCCCTCCACTTT
>few|TRBD2|TRBV11-3|TRBJ2-1
CASSPSSGRADEQFF
TGTGCCAGCAGCCCCTCTAGCGGGAGGGCGGATGAGCAGTTCTTC
>once|TRBD2|TRBV18|TRBJ2-4
CASSPPGGARGSIQYF
TGTGCCAGCTCACCACCCGGGGGGGCCCGGGGTAGCATTCAGTACTTC
>NA|NA|TRBV11-1|TRBJ2-3
CASSSSGLTDTQYF
TGTGCCAGCAGCTCGTCGGGGTTAACAGATACGCAGTATTTT